Shown below are 3 T cell receptor beta chains from a single sample sequenced in a study of blood T cell repertoires in COVID-19. The table came from immunoSEQ multiplex PCR; TCRdb's copy has only in-frame clones and leaves some out. The table includes around 300,000 clones, approximately 90% detected once. Sequencing was done on a sample of peripheral blood. The source is a woman aged 50 to 65 with active or convalescent COVID-19.

This clone appeared once. The chain combines TRBV28 with TRBJ1-2, with a weak D call TRBD1 (5 bases). CDR1 is MDHEN, CDR2 SYDVKM, per germline. The CDR3 sequence is 15 residues long. Trimming took 6 bases from V and 1 from J, leaving 15 bases between them. CDR3 nucleotides: TGTGCCAGCAGCCCTCCCCACCAGGGTAACTATGGCTACACCTTC. Protein sequence: CASSPPHQGNYGYTF.

This chain joins TRBV4-2 and TRBJ2-5; TRBD2 might be the D (5 bases). Germline V gene sequence: CDR1 LGHNA, CDR2 YNFKEQ. This CDR3 contains 17 residues. Trimming shortened V by 1 base and J by 1 base, and 16 bases separated the two germline ends. For the CDR3, the DNA is TGTGCCAGCAGCCAAGGAGAGGGCGGGCGGGCCCAAGAGACCCAGTACTTC. The encoded protein is CASSQGEGGRAQETQYF.

The gene calls are TRBV12-5 and TRBJ2-5; 10 nucleotides agree with TRBD1. Germline V gene sequence: CDR1 LGHNT, CDR2 FRNRAP. The CDR3 loop spans 15 amino acids. V shed 4 bases and J 5 bases; nucleotides not matched to a gene: 7. The CDR3 DNA follows: TGTGCTAGTGGTTCCCCGACAGGGGGCATGGAGACCCAGTACTTC. It is translated as CASGSPTGGMETQYF.